Shown below are 7 T cell receptor beta chains from a single sample sequenced in a study of blood T cell repertoires in COVID-19. Using immunoSEQ multiplex PCR, the repertoire was profiled, and TCRdb retains in-frame clones only, with some absent. The table records 60,000 to 95,000 clones, about 92% of them present only once. The sequencing sample was made of peripheral blood. The receptor set was obtained from a woman aged 80 or older with active or convalescent COVID-19.

V is TRBV12-2 and J is TRBJ1-5; the table gives TRBD1 as D, unverified against the DNA. TRBV12-2 is a pseudogene segment. The length of the CDR3 is 16 residues. The CDR3 nucleotides read TGTGCAAGTCGCTTGGGGGGACAGGGGCAGGATCAGCCCCAGCATTTT. It encodes CASRLGGQGQDQPQHF.

This rearrangement joins TRBV9 to TRBJ1-6; a weak D match, TRBD1 (5 bases). The CDR3 runs 14 residues. Trimming took 0 bases from V and 9 from J, leaving 10 bases between them. CDR1 SGDLS and CDR2 YYNGEE come from the germline V gene. Written as DNA, the CDR3 is TGTGCCAGCAGCGTAGGGCAGGGCGGTTCACCCCTCCACTTT. Amino acid sequence: CASSVGQGGSPLHF.

This clone was observed once. Relative to the germline gene, one junction end is altered; a read error may explain this. This chain connects TRBV2 to TRBJ2-3; tentative D call: TRBD1 (5 bases). Germline lookup yields CDR1 SNHLY and CDR2 FYNNEI. This CDR3 region has 12 residues. The CDR3 nucleotides are TGTGCCAGCAGTGGGGGAAGGGGCCCGTGGCATTTT. This sequence encodes CASSGGRGPWHF.

This chain connects TRBV7-2 to TRBJ2-3; 10 bases align to TRBD2. Looked up from germline, CDR1 is SGHTA and CDR2 is FQGNSA. The CDR3 covers 14 residues. V lost 6 bases and J lost 7; bases outside the gene matches: 7. DNA for the CDR3: TGTGCCAGCAGGACAGCGGGGGGGCCTTATACGCAGTATTTT. Its protein is CASRTAGGPYTQYF.

This clone was counted once. The chain recombines TRBV6-4 with TRBJ2-3; possibly TRBD1 for D (5 bases). The CDR3 covers 15 residues. Germline values: CDR1 MRHNA, CDR2 SNTAGT. Trimming removed 0 bases at V and 3 bases at J, with 10 bases between. CDR3 nucleotides: TGTGCCAGCAGTGACTCGACCGCAGGGACAGATACGCAGTATTTT. Amino acids: CASSDSTAGTDTQYF.

This chain joins TRBV6-5 and TRBJ1-1; D may be TRBD1 (5 bases). Trimming took off 2 bases at V and 3 bases at J, with 13 bases between the two ends. From germline, CDR1 is MNHEY and CDR2 SVGAGI. The CDR3 has 15 residues. DNA for the CDR3: TGTGCCAGCAGTTACAGTCAGGGCGTCGACACTGAAGCTTTCTTT. It specifies CASSYSQGVDTEAFF.

V is TRBV4-1 and J is TRBJ1-2; the match to TRBD1 covers 9 bases. V lost 1 base, J lost 6 bases, and 6 bases stayed unmatched. Germline assignment: CDR1 MGHRA and CDR2 YSYEKL. This CDR3 has 15 amino acids. The CDR3 DNA sequence: TGCGCCAGCAGCCAAGGGACTCGGACAGGGGATGGCTACACCTTC. Its protein is CASSQGTRTGDGYTF.